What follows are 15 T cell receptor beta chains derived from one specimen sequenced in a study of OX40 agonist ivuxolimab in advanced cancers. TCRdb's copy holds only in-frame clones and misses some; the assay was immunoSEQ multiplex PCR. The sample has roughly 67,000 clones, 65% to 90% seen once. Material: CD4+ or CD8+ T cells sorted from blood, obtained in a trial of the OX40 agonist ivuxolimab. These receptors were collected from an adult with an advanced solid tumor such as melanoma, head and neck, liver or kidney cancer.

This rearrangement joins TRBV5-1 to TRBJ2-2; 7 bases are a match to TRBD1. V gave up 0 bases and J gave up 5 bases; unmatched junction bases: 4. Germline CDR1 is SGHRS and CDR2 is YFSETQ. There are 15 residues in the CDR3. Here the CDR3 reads CASSLEGALTGELFF. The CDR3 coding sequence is TGCGCCAGCAGCTTGGAGGGGGCGCTGACCGGGGAGCTGTTTTTT.

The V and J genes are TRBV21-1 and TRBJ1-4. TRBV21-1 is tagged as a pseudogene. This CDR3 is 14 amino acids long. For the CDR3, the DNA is TGTGCCAGCAGCGGCAGGGCAGGAGGAGAAAAACTGTTTTTT. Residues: CASSGRAGGEKLFF.

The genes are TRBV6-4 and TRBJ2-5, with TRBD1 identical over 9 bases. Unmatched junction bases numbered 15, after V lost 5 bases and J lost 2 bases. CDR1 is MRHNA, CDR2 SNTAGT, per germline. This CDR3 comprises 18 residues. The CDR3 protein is CASSSRQGGGWAQETQYF. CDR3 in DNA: TGTGCCAGCAGTTCAAGACAGGGGGGCGGCTGGGCTCAAGAGACCCAGTACTTC.

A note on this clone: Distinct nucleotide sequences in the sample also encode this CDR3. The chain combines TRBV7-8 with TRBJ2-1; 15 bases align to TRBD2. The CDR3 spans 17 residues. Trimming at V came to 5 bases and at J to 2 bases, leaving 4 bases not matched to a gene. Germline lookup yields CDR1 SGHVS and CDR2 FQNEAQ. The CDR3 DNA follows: TGTGCCAGCAGCCCGGGACTAGCGGGAGGCCCCTACAATGAGCAGTTCTTC. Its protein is CASSPGLAGGPYNEQFF.

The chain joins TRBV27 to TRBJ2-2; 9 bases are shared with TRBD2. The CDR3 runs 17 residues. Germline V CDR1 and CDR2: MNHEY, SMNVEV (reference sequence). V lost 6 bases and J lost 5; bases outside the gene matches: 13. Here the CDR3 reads CASSRKGAGGPTGELFF. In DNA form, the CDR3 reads TGTGCCAGCAGCCGAAAAGGCGCGGGAGGGCCGACCGGGGAGCTGTTTTTT.

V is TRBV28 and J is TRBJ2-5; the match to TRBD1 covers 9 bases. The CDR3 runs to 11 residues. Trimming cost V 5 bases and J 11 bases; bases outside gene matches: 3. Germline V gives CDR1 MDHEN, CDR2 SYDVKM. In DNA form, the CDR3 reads TGTGCCAGCAGTCTCGGACAGGGGCAGTACTTC. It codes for CASSLGQGQYF.

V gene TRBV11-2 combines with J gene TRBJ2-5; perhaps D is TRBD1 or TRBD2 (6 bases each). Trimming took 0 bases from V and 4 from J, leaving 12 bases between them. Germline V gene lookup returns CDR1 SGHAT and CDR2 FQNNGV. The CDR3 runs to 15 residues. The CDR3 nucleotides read TGTGCCAGCAGCTTAGACGGGAGAGGGGGAGAGACCCAGTACTTC. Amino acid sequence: CASSLDGRGGETQYF.

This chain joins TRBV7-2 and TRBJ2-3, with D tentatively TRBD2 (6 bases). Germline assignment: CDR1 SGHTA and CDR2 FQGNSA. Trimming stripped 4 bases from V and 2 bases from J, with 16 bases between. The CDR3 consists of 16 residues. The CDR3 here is CASSSGPRGLTDTQYF. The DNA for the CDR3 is TGTGCCAGCAGCTCCGGGCCTAGGGGACTCACAGATACGCAGTATTTT. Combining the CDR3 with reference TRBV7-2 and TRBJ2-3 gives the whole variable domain GAGVSQSPSNKVTEKGKDVELRCDPISGHTALYWYRQSLGQGLEFLIYFQGNSAPDKSGLPSDRFSAERTGGSVSTLTIQRTQQEDSAVYLCASSSGPRGLTDTQYFGPGTRLTVL.

The CDR3 region is CASSILTYEQYF. The DNA of the CDR3 is TGTGCCAGCAGCATCTTGACCTACGAGCAGTACTTC. This rearrangement joins TRBV21-1 to TRBJ2-7. TRBV21-1 represents a pseudogene. The CDR3 consists of 12 residues.

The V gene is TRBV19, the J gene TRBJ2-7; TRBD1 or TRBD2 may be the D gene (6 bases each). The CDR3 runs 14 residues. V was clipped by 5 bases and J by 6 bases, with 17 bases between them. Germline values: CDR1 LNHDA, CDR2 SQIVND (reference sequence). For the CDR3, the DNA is TGTGCCAGTAGTGAAACAGTACCGGGGGCCGAGCAGTACTTC. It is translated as CASSETVPGAEQYF.

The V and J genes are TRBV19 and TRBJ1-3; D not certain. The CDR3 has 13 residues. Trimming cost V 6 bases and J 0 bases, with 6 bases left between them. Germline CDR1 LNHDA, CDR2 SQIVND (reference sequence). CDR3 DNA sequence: TGTGCCAGTAGCTGGTCCTCTGGAAACACCATATATTTT. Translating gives CASSWSSGNTIYF.

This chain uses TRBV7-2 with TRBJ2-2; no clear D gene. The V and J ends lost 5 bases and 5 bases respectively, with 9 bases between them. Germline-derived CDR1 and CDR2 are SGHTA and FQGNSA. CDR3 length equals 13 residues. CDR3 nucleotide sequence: TGTGCCAGCAGCCCCCAGCCAACCGGGGAGCTGTTTTTT. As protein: CASSPQPTGELFF. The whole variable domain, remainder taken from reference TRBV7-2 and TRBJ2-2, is GAGVSQSPSNKVTEKGKDVELRCDPISGHTALYWYRQSLGQGLEFLIYFQGNSAPDKSGLPSDRFSAERTGGSVSTLTIQRTQQEDSAVYLCASSPQPTGELFFGEGSRLTVL.

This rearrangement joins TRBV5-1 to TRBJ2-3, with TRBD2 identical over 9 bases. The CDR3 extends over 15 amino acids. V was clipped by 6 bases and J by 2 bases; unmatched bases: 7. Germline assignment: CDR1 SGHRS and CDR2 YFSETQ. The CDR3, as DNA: TGCGCCAGCACTGGGCTAGCGGGAAACACAGATACGCAGTATTTT. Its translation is CASTGLAGNTDTQYF. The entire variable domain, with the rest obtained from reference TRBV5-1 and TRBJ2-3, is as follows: KAGVTQTPRYLIKTRGQQVTLSCSPISGHRSVSWYQQTPGQGLQFLFEYFSETQRNKGNFPGRFSGRQFSNSRSEMNVSTLELGDSALYLCASTGLAGNTDTQYFGPGTRLTVL.

The CDR3 protein is CASGGLAGNQETQYF. The DNA for the CDR3 is TGTGCCAGTGGGGGACTAGCGGGAAATCAAGAGACCCAGTACTTC. This sequence joins TRBV19 and TRBJ2-5; 13 bases align to TRBD2. Germline V lookup: CDR1 LNHDA, CDR2 SQIVND (reference sequence). The CDR3 length is 15 residues. The V segment lost 8 bases and the J segment 2 bases; nucleotides outside the gene matches: 5.

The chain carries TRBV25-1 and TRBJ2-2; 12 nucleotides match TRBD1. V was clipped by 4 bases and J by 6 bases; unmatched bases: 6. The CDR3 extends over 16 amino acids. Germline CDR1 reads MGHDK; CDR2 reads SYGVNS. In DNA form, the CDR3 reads TGTGCCAGCAGTGCCCCGGGACAGGGGGCGTCCGGGGAGCTGTTTTTT. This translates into CASSAPGQGASGELFF.